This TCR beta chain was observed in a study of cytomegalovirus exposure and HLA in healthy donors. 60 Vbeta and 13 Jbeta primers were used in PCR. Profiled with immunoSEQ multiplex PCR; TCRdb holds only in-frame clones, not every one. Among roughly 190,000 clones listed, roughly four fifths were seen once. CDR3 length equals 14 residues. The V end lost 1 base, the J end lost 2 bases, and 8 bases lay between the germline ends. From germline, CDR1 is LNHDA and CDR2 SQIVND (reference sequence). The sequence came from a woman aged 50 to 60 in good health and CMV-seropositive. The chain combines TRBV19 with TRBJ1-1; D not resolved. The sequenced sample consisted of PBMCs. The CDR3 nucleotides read TGTGCCAGTAGTATAGTACAGCTTAACACTGAAGCTTTCTTT. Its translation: CASSIVQLNTEAFF.